The T cell receptor (beta chain) under discussion was sequenced for a study of T cell responses to AZD1222 COVID-19 vaccine. Measured with immunoSEQ multiplex PCR; TCRdb has only the in-frame clones, and not every one. The sample lists tens of thousands of clones; roughly 80% were seen once. In regard to this clone: Its antigen is currently unknown.

General study findings and limits: Recipients of two AZD1222 doses showed rising Spike-specific TCR breadth and depth. Clonal diversity may have been underestimated, and the donors were mostly white British, with more females than males. Researchers took repertoire samples only after the peak T cell response had come.

The ends were cut back, 4 bases at V and 0 bases at J, with 14 bases in the middle. The CDR3 consists of 16 residues. The germline gives CDR1 SGHRS, CDR2 YFSETQ. The chain employs TRBV5-1 and TRBJ1-3; the D is unclear. This receptor was obtained from an adult in good health. Material: peripheral blood, obtained on day 0 of MenACWY control vaccination. CDR3 coding DNA: TGCGCCAGCAGCCGCGGACGCCTGGGCTCTGGAAACACCATATATTTT. Its protein is CASSRGRLGSGNTIYF. The full variable domain, its missing parts supplied by reference TRBV5-1 and TRBJ1-3, is KAGVTQTPRYLIKTRGQQVTLSCSPISGHRSVSWYQQTPGQGLQFLFEYFSETQRNKGNFPGRFSGRQFSNSRSEMNVSTLELGDSALYLCASSRGRLGSGNTIYFGEGSWLTVV.